Given below is one T cell receptor beta chain in context. The clone's antigen remains unknown. The input lacks base qualities; no much larger clone sits a single base away. The cohort comprised more than 550 healthy bone marrow donors. At the time of sampling, all cohort members were nominally healthy, though unrecorded immune exposures were likely present. The donor tested CMV seronegative, placing the donor among the 300 to 450 seronegative members of the cohort. Every donor gave a peripheral blood sample, and the peripheral blood mononuclear cells from that sample were used for TCR beta sequencing. Genomic DNA extraction from the blood cell samples was performed with the Qiagen DNeasy Blood Extraction Kit. The CDR3 holds 15 amino acids from the cysteine to the phenylalanine. The DNA shown is the 45-base CDR3, in frame from base 1. V drops 4 bases and J drops 7 bases, leaving 17 bases in between. Sequences MGHRA (CDR1) and YSYEKL (CDR2) are obtained from the germline V gene.

The data belong to a study of cytomegalovirus exposure and HLA in healthy donors (dated 2017 in TCRdb). Looking at the study overall: In an earlier analysis of under 600 of the donors, around 290 Gb of sequence data and about 110 million unique TCR beta sequences from 150 million to 200 million T cells were reported. To predict cytomegalovirus infection status, the study brought together high-throughput TCR immunosequencing, statistical association of individual TCRs with disease status, and machine learning. A later genetic analysis used genome-wide SNP genotypes for 398 of the 666 donors, treating that subset as a discovery cohort. Every discovery cohort repertoire had been produced on one sequencing platform. A later analysis re-examined previously published TCR beta repertoires from several hundred donors and added high-resolution HLA genotyping to investigate patterns of TCR occurrence. Rather than using new phenotypic data, the later analysis identified candidate immune exposures from TCR beta sequences and from how often those sequences occurred across donors. Around 330 gigabases of sequencing data and roughly 80 million unique TCR sequences made up an early release that covered nearly 650 HLA-typed donors. Among around 400 genotyped donors of the cohort, an average of approximately 240,000 unique TCR beta nucleotide sequences were sequenced per donor, about a sixth of them non-productive. About 5 DR-DQ haplotypes were handled as single units for association and clustering, since linkage in the cohort was strong. Class I and class II HLA loci were covered by the typing at four-digit resolution. Donor age, sex, ethnicity and CMV serostatus were collected together with the repertoire data. Among the approximately 400 genotyped donors, about 83% belonged to the genetic ancestry cluster associated with self-reported Caucasian donors. The study aimed to test whether signatures of past pathogen exposure could be identified by cataloging public T cell receptors. Using immunosequencing, the study profiled T cell repertoires from about 610 subjects and related those repertoires to cytomegalovirus serostatus. Along with the roughly 700-subject first cohort, a separate validation cohort of over a hundred different subjects was used. The number of donors typed differed by locus, with 629-630 for A, B, C, DRB1 and DQB1, roughly 520 for DQA1, 600 to 610 for DPA1, and around 450 for DPB1. To decide whether each TCR beta V gene segment behaved as functional or pseudogenic, an earlier analysis of approximately 600 of the donors relied on high-throughput TCR beta sequencing.

Library prep was done by the immunoSEQ multiplex PCR assay. A mixture of 60 forward primers for TCR Vbeta segments and 13 reverse primers for TCR Jbeta segments was used in the multiplex PCR. The CDR3 region of rearranged TCR beta genes was amplified from genomic DNA with a multiplex PCR assay. The Illumina HiSeq System was used to sequence the amplified TCR beta libraries as 87-base-pair reads. The original pipeline was this. A later analysis tallied roughly 76 million unique TCR beta chains across the roughly 610 repertoires, and approximately 12 million of those chains were shared by two or more donors. Raw reads were error-corrected and collapsed into unique sequences with a nearest-neighbor algorithm that merged closely related sequences to remove PCR and sequencing errors. CDR3 sequences were aligned to IMGT reference sequences to assign V, D and J gene segments. For a sequence to be retained, a match of at least six nucleotides was required to both a V gene segment and a J gene segment. Rearrangements were called productive when the CDR3 lacked stop codons and stayed in frame with V and J; all others were non-productive. CDR3 was defined according to IMGT convention as the region running from the second conserved V-encoded cysteine to the conserved J-encoded phenylalanine. In an earlier analysis of 500 to 650 of the donors, sequences lacking an unambiguous match to a single V gene segment were excluded. An earlier analysis of a few hundred of the donors called V segments functional above 56.7% productive rearrangements and segregating when the between-donor standard deviation exceeded 5%. A statistical classification framework was developed to diagnose cytomegalovirus status using the catalog of TCR beta chain sequences. In a later analysis, TCR nucleotide sequences were compared against IMGT/GENE-DB human TR gene sequences so that V and J genes could be assigned. Using the TCRdist pipeline, a later analysis assigned CDR3 sequences along with most-parsimonious VDJ recombination scenarios. A later analysis defined each TCR beta chain by its CDR3 amino acid sequence plus V-gene family, and excluded reads lacking a unique V-gene family. In a later analysis, 500 to 700 highly shared, low-generation-probability nucleotide sequences were removed to address suspected cross-contamination and a sequencing artifact. A later analysis calculated a clonal expansion index for each public chain from normalized within-repertoire ranks of inferred template counts. In a later analysis, generation probabilities were computed using a VDJ recombination model fitted to out-of-frame rearrangements, and the results were checked against IGoR. Hypergeometric tests were used in a later analysis to score TCR-TCR, TCR-HLA and TCR-CMV co-occurrence, with a repertoire-size bias correction applied to the TCR pairs. To estimate false discovery rates, a later analysis permuted the HLA or CMV assignments 20 times. In a later analysis, co-occurring TCRs were grouped using DBSCAN, with TCRdist sequence similarity added in when clustering inside HLA-allele-positive subsets. For co-occurrence clustering, repertoires with fewer than 30,000 or more than 120,000 public chains were excluded, along with four to six repertoires with anomalous nucleotide sharing. TCRdb obtained this table from immuneACCESS and retained in-frame rearrangements with V and J assigned. These tables miss some clones; where compared with another copy, unresolved V genes account for less than half of the shortfall, and the remainder is unexplained. The V and J calls and clone size come from that table; D and trimming were worked out from the DNA. This sample comprises some 150,000 clones, roughly 87% of them detected only once. Of the sample, around 0.93% falls within the top ten clones.

The paper's findings and limits, for the study overall: A later analysis associated 16,951 TCR beta sequences with specific HLA alleles at a false discovery rate of 0.05. Presence/absence analyses assumed roughly uniform sequencing depth across donors, an assumption that may not hold. A further reported finding was that TCR beta sequences accurately predicted the HLA-A and HLA-B alleles for most subjects in the first cohort. This cohort had only TCR beta chains sequenced, and the lack of alpha or paired-chain data limited which features could be detected. The earlier analysis of a few hundred of the donors excluded approximately 15 rarely observed V segments, including chromosome 9 orphons, because counts were too low. It was suggested by the authors that the approach could potentially be generalized to other disease states and immunological phenotypes. A group of highly shared sequence variants was considered likely to be a technical artifact of the sequencing pipeline. Most TCR sequences were seen in very few donors, while some public TCRs were found in many individuals. Several of the top co-occurrence clusters appeared to be linked to parvovirus B19, influenza, CMV and Epstein-Barr virus, according to a later analysis. Compared with the approximately 600-donor mean, donors in an Asian-associated ancestry cluster had fewer N-insertions in productive TCRs, according to a later genetic analysis. According to a later analysis, most CMV-associated TCR beta chains appeared to be HLA-restricted, and the HLA associations seemed to be driven largely by CMV exposure. Because HLA typing was missing for some donors at each locus, association tests included only the typed subset. Linkage disequilibrium might explain the correlated functional status among segregating V segments, but an unknown experimental factor could not be ruled out. According to a later analysis, TCR association rates differed among HLA loci, with DRB1 alleles showing the most associated TCRs and HLA-C alleles showing the fewest. In an earlier analysis of under 600 of the donors, most TCR beta V segments were observed in productive rearrangements about 87% or about 30% of the time, broadly matching IMGT annotations. The study gave a list of under 200 TCR beta chains associated with cytomegalovirus. A few of the identified cytomegalovirus-associated TCR beta chains were confirmed in vitro to be specific for cytomegalovirus antigens. When HLA alleles, especially DR and DQ, strongly co-occurred, attributing TCR associations to individual alleles was difficult. Compared with equally common non-associated chains, HLA-associated TCR beta chains in a later analysis were more clonally expanded and had lower generation probabilities. In a later genetic analysis, a missense DCLRE1C variant was associated with V-gene and J-gene trimming of TCR beta chains, and the association was replicated in an independent cohort. Immune exposure information for the cohort was limited to CMV serostatus. Some IMGT-functional V segments, including TRBV6-2 and TRBV6-3, could not be distinguished by the 87-base-pair reads and were therefore excluded. The classifier was reported to diagnose cytomegalovirus status with high specificity and sensitivity in both the original cohort and the validation cohort.

The sequence was collected from a woman in her twenties or thirties in good health and CMV-seronegative. The V and J genes are TRBV4-1 and TRBJ2-1; a tentative D match to TRBD2 spans 5 bases. The specimen sequenced was PBMCs. Here the CDR3 is given as CASSRILRELNEQFF. The DNA sequence is TGCGCCAGCAGCCGAATTCTCCGGGAACTAAATGAGCAGTTCTTC.